The clone carrying this T cell receptor (beta chain) was seen many times. The antigen is undetermined. If no ophthalmopathy progression occurred within 18 months, Graves' hyperthyroidism was stable. Authors of the study amplified TCR beta CDR3 regions from RNA transcripts. HTBI primers drove first-round RT-PCR of the TCR CDR3. MiXCR, run by TCRdb on the multiplex PCR reads, gives a single entry per CDR3 protein. Altogether around 200,000 distinct CDR3 sequences are present, around 16% being singletons, with the ten largest covering around 43%. This record comes from a study of T cells in Graves' hyperthyroidism and ophthalmopathy. Study overall: Peripheral blood was taken when the disease was first diagnosed, before any treatment began. Study observations and caveats: In blood, most of the thyroid clonotypes expanded above 0.001 were also present. Through a model of 13 V-J features, ophthalmopathy was separated from stable hyperthyroidism.

CDR1 and CDR2 from the germline V gene are SGHTA and FQGNSA. The CDR3 totals 16 residues. Between the trimmed V and J ends, which lost 3 bases and 4 bases, there was a span of 18 bases. This clonotype was obtained from a man aged 35-49 years with Graves' hyperthyroidism. This chain connects TRBV7-2 to TRBJ1-2, with unresolved D. Sequenced input: blood. In DNA, the CDR3 is TGTGCCAGCAGCTTCACCACACATCTCGGGGTCTATGGCTACACCTTC. Translating gives CASSFTTHLGVYGYTF.